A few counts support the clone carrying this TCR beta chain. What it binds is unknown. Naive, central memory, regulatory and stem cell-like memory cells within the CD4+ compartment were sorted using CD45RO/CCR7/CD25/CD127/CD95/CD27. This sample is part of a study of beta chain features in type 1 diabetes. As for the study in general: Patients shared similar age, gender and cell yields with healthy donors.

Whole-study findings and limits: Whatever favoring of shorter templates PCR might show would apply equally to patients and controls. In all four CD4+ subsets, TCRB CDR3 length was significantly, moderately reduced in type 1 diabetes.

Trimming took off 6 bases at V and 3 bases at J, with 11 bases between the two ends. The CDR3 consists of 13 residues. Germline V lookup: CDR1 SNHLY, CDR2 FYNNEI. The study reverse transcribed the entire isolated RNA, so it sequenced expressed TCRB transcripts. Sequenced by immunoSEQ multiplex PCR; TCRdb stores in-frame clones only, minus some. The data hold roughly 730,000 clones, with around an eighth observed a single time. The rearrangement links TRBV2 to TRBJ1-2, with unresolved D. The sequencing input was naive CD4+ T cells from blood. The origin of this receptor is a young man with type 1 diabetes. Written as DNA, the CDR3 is TGTGCCAGCAGGCTGGGAGGCGACTATGGCTACACCTTC. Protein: CASRLGGDYGYTF.